This T cell receptor (beta chain) was identified during a study of identical twins. A single record per CDR3 protein comes from TCRdb applying MiXCR to the 5' RACE reads. The sample carries about 890,000 distinct CDR3 sequences, around 12% recorded once. The CDR3 extends over 12 amino acids. V was cut by 4 bases and J by 8 bases, with 11 bases left in between. Germline loops: CDR1 MDHEN, CDR2 SYDVKM. This sample was also put to use in a study of yellow fever vaccine responses in identical twins.

The sequenced sample was PBMCs. The chain combines TRBV28 with TRBJ1-1; weak D call: TRBD1 (6 bases). The sequence was collected from a woman aged 18-29 years in good health. The CDR3, as DNA: TGTGCCAGCAGTTCCCGACAGGACGAAGCTTTCTTT. It is translated as CASSSRQDEAFF.